This note documents a single T cell receptor beta chain sequence. Its antigen is currently not known. No per-base quality is available; no much larger clone lies one base away. This specimen comes from a study of T cell clones after liver transplantation (dated by TCRdb to the late 2010s). Concerning the study at large: The samples were obtained from ITN030ST, a randomized trial that attempted immunosuppression withdrawal within 2 years after liver transplantation. Donor-reactive T cell clones were identified using TCRbeta sequencing after a pre-transplant mixed lymphocyte reaction and were then followed in post-transplant blood. As an antigen-independent comparator for donor-reactive sequences, third party-reactive TCRbeta sequences were also identified from pre-transplant MLRs. Three of the eight recipients were HCV-positive; the others were transplanted for non-autoimmune, non-viral indications. Until randomization at 12-24 months post-transplant, subjects were given standard immunosuppression, with no induction therapy. To count as tolerant, a recipient had to stay completely off immunosuppression for at least one year without liver enzymes climbing beyond twice the upper limit of normal. Blood samples were collected pre-transplant, pre-randomization before withdrawal, and post-randomization after either complete withdrawal or failed withdrawal. A cohort of 8 liver transplant recipients was studied, of whom 3 were classified as tolerant and 5 as non-tolerant.

Thawed unstimulated PBMCs were stained for CD3, CD4 and CD8 and FACS-sorted into CD3+CD4+ and CD3+CD8+ populations. All 8 studied subjects were randomized to withdrawal of immunosuppression. Genomic DNA was isolated with the Qiagen DNeasy Blood and Tissue Kit. On the study overall, not on this receptor specifically: Donor-reactive sequences declined more than third party-reactive ones, suggesting partial antigen-specific deletion unrelated to withdrawal success. Because no allograft tissue specimens were available, donor-reactive T cells may have migrated into the graft instead of being deleted. After accounting for repertoire turnover, donor-reactive detection was significantly reduced in 7 of 8 subjects for CD4 and 8 of 8 for CD8. In two subjects, low numbers of available donor cells limited the measurable donor-reactive repertoire. The conclusions were considered preliminary, being limited by small, heterogeneous patient numbers and non-standardized post-transplant time points. In 5 of 8 subjects, circulating donor-reactive CD4 TCRbeta sequences decreased significantly after transplant, regardless of tolerance or HCV status.

As encoded in the germline V gene, CDR1 is MNHNS while CDR2 is SASEGT. Deletion took 4 bases off V and 6 bases off J, with a span of 6 bases between the germline ends. From cysteine to phenylalanine, the CDR3 is 12 amino acids long. Of the read, only the CDR3 DNA is kept; its 36 bases are in frame from base 1. High-throughput TCRbeta CDR3 sequencing of frozen genomic DNA was performed by immunoSEQ, with PCR amplification, mapping, bias correction and internal controls included. As for the authors' bioinformatics: Productive rearrangements were retained, and unique TCRbeta sequences were defined by the CDR3 nucleotide sequence together with the V and J gene. For a sequence to be called donor-reactive, it needed a frequency of at least 0.01% and at least 5-fold expansion in CFSE-low cells compared with unstimulated pre-transplant cells. Per-subject minimum frequency thresholds, based on the lowest-template unstimulated sample, ensured at least 90% detection power. Repertoire turnover was measured by Jensen-Shannon divergence between the top 1000 TCRbeta sequences post- and pre-transplant. Changes in detection of donor-reactive sequences were tested with two-sided Fisher's exact tests. Sourced from immuneACCESS, this table was stored by TCRdb with only in-frame sequences that have V and J called. A share of the clones is absent; for the studies checked, an unresolved V gene accounts for under half, and the remainder has no known explanation. Clonal size and the V and J genes are those of that table, whereas D and trimming came from the DNA. In this sample the table shows about 16,000 clones, 80% of which occur a single time. The leading ten clones occupy around 40% of the sample.

The specimen comprised CD8+ T cells from blood, sampled around 48 months after liver transplant. This chain joins TRBV6-1 to TRBJ2-2, with no D gene named confidently. The clonotype comes from a human patient who received a liver transplant. Donor T cells from the graft may be present among the T cells after a transplant. This receptor carries the CDR3 CASSGLSGELFF. The sequenced DNA: TGTGCCAGCAGTGGCCTGTCCGGGGAGCTGTTTTTT.